This TCR beta chain was observed in a study of blood T cell repertoires in COVID-19. Study-wide background: Some COVID-19 samples were acute and others convalescent; all came from the United States, Italy and Spain.

V dropped 2 bases and J dropped 8 bases, with 15 bases sitting between them. The CDR3 covers 14 residues. The germline V gene has CDR1 KGHSH and CDR2 LQKENI. As handled by the study authors: Amplified reference gene primers provided the basis for estimating nucleated cell counts. Method: immunoSEQ multiplex PCR; TCRdb's copy keeps in-frame clones and lacks some. The V and J calls and clone size are taken from that table; D and trimming were inferred from the DNA. Of approximately 230,000 clones detected, around 88% appear once; the ten largest clones hold 3.5% to 5%. This study enrolled people aged roughly 18 to 90 from around 25 US geographic areas. Cohort 3 recovered donors had two negative PCRs, clearance, or symptom resolution.

V and J are TRBV18 and TRBJ1-2; D might be TRBD1 (5 bases). The clonotype was recovered from a woman in her twenties or thirties who had recovered from COVID-19. Sample: PBMCs or T cells enriched from blood (not recorded which). The chain's CDR3 is CASSPGTSGVGYTF. CDR3 nucleotides: TGTGCCAGCTCACCAGGCACCTCGGGGGTCGGCTACACCTTC.